This is a list of T cell receptor beta chains from one sample in a study of cytomegalovirus exposure and HLA in healthy donors. Generated by immunoSEQ multiplex PCR, the TCRdb table keeps only in-frame clones and is missing some. The sample holds hundreds of thousands of clones, over 75% seen once. The sample taken for sequencing was PBMCs. The receptors derive from a man between 18 and 29 years old in good health and CMV-seronegative. Both conserved end residues are trimmed from each CDR3.

V gene,J gene,CDR3 protein
TRBV6-5,TRBJ1-5,ASSYSSSSNQPQH
TRBV9,TRBJ2-5,ASSVAGGPRETQY
TRBV27,TRBJ2-7,ASQGTGGIHEQY
TRBV9,TRBJ1-2,ASSAGQYYGYT
TRBV6-5,TRBJ2-7,ASSPGTGYEQY
TRBV4-1,TRBJ1-1,ASSPATTDPSGGGTEAF
TRBV5-1,TRBJ2-1,ASSPGTGDNNEQF
TRBV19,TRBJ1-2,ASRLTGGYT
TRBV9,TRBJ2-3,ASSGGETSGGEDTQY
TRBV29-1,TRBJ2-1,SVGGLANLEQF
TRBV9,TRBJ1-2,ASSVEGTHGYT
TRBV25-1,TRBJ2-6,ASRGQGASGANVLT
TRBV30,TRBJ2-7,AWSWTGRSSYEQY
TRBV6-5,TRBJ2-3,ASWPSERTDTQY
TRBV5-4,TRBJ2-1,ASSLAVVTGYNEQF
TRBV4-1,TRBJ1-1,ASSQVDRGDTEAF
TRBV27,TRBJ2-1,ASSSRGAGVYNEQF
TRBV10-3,TRBJ1-4,AIHYVGPEKLF